What follows describes a single TCR beta chain. This clonotype was found a few times. Its antigen remains unidentified. No much larger clone is present one base from it, and per-base qualities are unavailable. This sample's treatment or condition label indicates: in vitro stimulation with specific CMV peptide epitopes to enrich CMV-specific T cells. The data stem from a study of T cell repertoires in cytomegalovirus infection (dated by TCRdb to the late 2010s). Background on the whole study: Peptide stimulations targeted recently identified HLA-C-restricted CMV epitopes, whose presentation resists viral immunomodulation, together with well-studied HLA-B-restricted epitopes. Because public TCR beta signatures pointed to carriage of CMV infection together with the matching HLA type, the HLA type of each donor mattered for the analysis.

The research as a whole found: The ex vivo response was dominated by HLA-C-restricted CMV-specific TCR beta clonotypes, and the single most frequent clonotype in two of eight donors was supplied by these HLA-C-restricted clonotypes. In both this cohort and an independent roughly 330-donor cohort, the cumulative frequency of public TCR beta family members distinguished carriers of CMV infection plus the relevant HLA type.

The CDR3 starts with the cysteine, ends with the phenylalanine, and has 16 residues. The DNA shown is the 48-base CDR3, in frame from base 1. Ends trimmed: V by 7 bases, J by 1 base; bases unmatched to a gene: 7. CDR1 and CDR2 are read off the germline V gene as MNHEY and SVGEGT. Sequencing relied on an Illumina HiSeq 1500. The public reads were reanalyzed by TCRdb: fastp trimming at Q25, MiXCR alignment, in-frame beta chains only. For every CDR3 protein sequence, its rows merge into one entry that carries the most common genes and DNA. Counted in this sample were roughly 500,000 distinct CDR3 sequences; roughly a third of them appeared once. The top ten clones comprise 15% to 20% of the sample.

Rearrangement joined TRBV6-2 or TRBV6-3 to TRBJ2-2; 9 junctional bases match TRBD2. This sequence was found in a human donor in good health (CMV status not recorded). Some clones in this sample may be carry-over from other donors' samples. The input for sequencing was cultured PBMCs, taken from culture after CMV antigen stimulation. The CDR3 sequence is CASTTLAGLNTGELFF. DNA sequence: TGTGCCAGCACTACCCTAGCGGGACTGAACACCGGGGAGCTGTTTTTT.